This T cell receptor beta chain was documented in a study of T cells after yellow fever vaccination. Study-wide results and caveats: A faster peak, day 5 versus 15, was reached by the weaker secondary response.

This clonotype came up a few times. As yet, its antigen is unknown. The ends were cut back, 6 bases at V and 5 bases at J, with 5 bases in the middle. Per germline, CDR1 MNHNS and CDR2 SASEGT. There are 11 residues in the CDR3. MiXCR, applied by TCRdb to the 5' RACE reads, yields one record per CDR3 protein. Here the sample spans around 300,000 distinct CDR3 sequences, 4.1% being singletons. The chain joins TRBV6-1 to TRBJ1-5; no definite D call. Sequencing was performed on PBMCs, taken 5 days after the yellow fever booster vaccination. The sequence came from a man between 18 and 29 years old who received the YFV17D yellow fever vaccine. The CDR3 DNA reads as TGTGCCAGCAGCGCTTATCAGCCCCAGCATTTT. This sequence encodes CASSAYQPQHF.